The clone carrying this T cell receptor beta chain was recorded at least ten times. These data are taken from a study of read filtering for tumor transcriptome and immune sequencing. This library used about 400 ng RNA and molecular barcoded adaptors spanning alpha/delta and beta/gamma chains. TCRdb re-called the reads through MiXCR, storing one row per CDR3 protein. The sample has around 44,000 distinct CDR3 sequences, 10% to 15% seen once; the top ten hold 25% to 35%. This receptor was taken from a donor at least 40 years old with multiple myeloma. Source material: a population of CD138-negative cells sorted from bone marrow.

The CDR3 region has the DNA TGTGCCAGCAGAAAAACGCACCTTTCGTTTAAGACAGGGGAAGTTACGCAGTATTTT. It is translated as CASRKTHLSFKTGEVTQYF. The gene calls are TRBV21-1 and TRBJ2-3; the table's D call, TRBD1, was not checked against the DNA. TRBV21-1 is recorded as a pseudogene. The CDR3 length is 19 residues.